This is a list of T cell receptor beta chains from one sample in a study of blood T cell repertoires in COVID-19. Sequenced by immunoSEQ multiplex PCR; TCRdb stores in-frame clones only, minus some. This table holds 250,000 to 350,000 clones, about 88% found once. The sample was PBMCs or T cells enriched from blood (not recorded which). These receptors were taken from a woman aged 55-69 years in a cohort exposed to, infected with or recovered from COVID-19 (not recorded which). The CDR3 runs from the conserved cysteine through the conserved F or W. The D gene is left open where the match is weak. Clone size is stated in some rows and not others, as once, few, many or a class when expanded.

V gene	D gene	J gene	clone size	CDR3 protein	CDR3 DNA
TRBV5-4	TRBD1	TRBJ1-2	-	CASSQSGTGILAGGYTF	TGTGCCAGCAGCCAAAGTGGGACAGGGATATTGGCTGGTGGCTACACCTTC
TRBV3-1/TRBV3-2	-	TRBJ2-7	-	CASSQWTWEQYF	TGTGCCAGCAGCCAATGGACTTGGGAGCAGTACTTC
TRBV9	TRBD2	TRBJ2-1	-	CASSSRGTSGRNEQFF	TGTGCCAGCAGCTCCCGTGGGACTAGCGGGAGGAATGAGCAGTTCTTC
TRBV5-4	TRBD2	TRBJ2-1	-	CASSPRLAGYNEQFF	TGTGCCAGCAGCCCAAGACTAGCGGGATACAATGAGCAGTTCTTC
TRBV6-5	-	TRBJ1-1	-	CASEKQPNTEAFF	TGTGCCAGCGAAAAGCAACCGAACACTGAAGCTTTCTTT
TRBV28	-	TRBJ1-4	-	CASYAGNEKLFF	TGTGCCTCATACGCGGGGAATGAAAAACTGTTTTTT
TRBV7-9	TRBD2	TRBJ2-1	once	CASSLKREGLSEQFF	TGTGCCAGCAGCTTAAAGCGGGAGGGCCTCAGTGAGCAGTTCTTC
TRBV6-2/TRBV6-3	TRBD1	TRBJ2-7	-	CASSSRTGGEQYF	TGTGCCAGCAGTAGCCGGACAGGGGGCGAGCAGTACTTC
TRBV7-3	TRBD2	TRBJ2-7	-	CASSLGGRGYEQYF	TGTGCCAGCAGCTTGGGTGGGAGGGGCTACGAGCAGTACTTC
TRBV12-5	-	TRBJ1-3	-	CASGSSAGNTIYF	TGTGCTAGTGGTTCTAGCGCTGGAAACACCATATATTTT
TRBV24-1	TRBD1	TRBJ1-5	-	CATSDTTGRSNQPQHF	TGTGCCACCAGTGATACGACAGGGCGAAGCAATCAGCCCCAGCATTTT
TRBV28	-	TRBJ1-5	-	CASMSGSHQPQHF	TGTGCCAGCATGAGTGGGAGCCATCAGCCCCAGCATTTT
TRBV2	-	TRBJ1-6	-	CASSIRGSRDNSPLHF	TGTGCCAGCAGCATCAGGGGATCTCGGGATAATTCACCCCTCCACTTT
TRBV5-1	TRBD2	TRBJ2-1	-	CASSLGGSTSYNEQFF	TGCGCCAGCAGCTTGGGCGGGAGTACCTCCTACAATGAGCAGTTCTTC
TRBV11-2	TRBD1	TRBJ2-5	-	CASSPTGGYGETQYF	TGTGCCAGCAGCCCCACAGGGGGCTACGGCGAGACCCAGTACTTC
TRBV20-1	-	TRBJ2-1	-	CSASRRGHEQFF	TGCAGTGCTAGTAGGCGGGGACATGAGCAGTTCTTC
TRBV24-1	TRBD1	TRBJ1-2	-	CATSDPRDRGPYGYTF	TGTGCCACCAGTGATCCCCGGGACAGGGGCCCCTATGGCTACACCTTC
TRBV19	TRBD1	TRBJ2-7	-	CASSIYRGQGASYEQYF	TGTGCCAGTAGTATTTACCGGGGGCAGGGGGCATCCTACGAGCAGTACTTC
TRBV19	-	TRBJ2-7	-	CASSQDSSYEQYF	TGTGCCAGTAGTCAGGACAGTTCCTACGAGCAGTACTTC
TRBV5-1	TRBD1	TRBJ2-1	-	CASRRTGGEDEQFF	TGCGCCAGCAGAAGGACAGGGGGCGAGGATGAGCAGTTCTTC
TRBV3-1/TRBV3-2	-	TRBJ1-2	-	CASSFTGSNYGYTF	TGTGCCAGCAGTTTCACAGGCTCTAACTATGGCTACACCTTC
TRBV5-1	TRBD2	TRBJ2-7	-	CASSLGTAGVDEQYF	TGCGCCAGCAGCTTGGGCACAGCGGGAGTGGACGAGCAGTACTTC
TRBV28	-	TRBJ1-5	-	CASRRTASNQPQHF	TGTGCCAGCAGAAGGACAGCAAGCAATCAGCCCCAGCATTTT
TRBV2	-	TRBJ1-1	-	CAGGRYTEAFF	TGTGCCGGAGGGCGGTACACTGAAGCTTTCTTT